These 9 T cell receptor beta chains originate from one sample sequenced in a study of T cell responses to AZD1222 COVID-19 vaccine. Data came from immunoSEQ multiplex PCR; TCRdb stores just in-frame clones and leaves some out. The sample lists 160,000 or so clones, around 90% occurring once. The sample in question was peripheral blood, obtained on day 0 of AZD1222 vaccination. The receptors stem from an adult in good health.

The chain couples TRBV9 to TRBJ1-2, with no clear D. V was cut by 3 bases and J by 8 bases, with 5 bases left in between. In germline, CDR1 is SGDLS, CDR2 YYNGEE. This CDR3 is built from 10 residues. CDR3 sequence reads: CASSGLGYTF. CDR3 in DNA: TGTGCCAGCAGCGGGCTAGGCTACACCTTC.

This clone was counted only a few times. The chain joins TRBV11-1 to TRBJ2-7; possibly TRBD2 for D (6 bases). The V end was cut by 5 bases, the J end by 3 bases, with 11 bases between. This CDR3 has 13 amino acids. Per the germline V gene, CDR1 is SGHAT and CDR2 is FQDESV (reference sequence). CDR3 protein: CASSTERVYEQYF. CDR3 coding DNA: TGTGCCAGCAGCACAGAGCGGGTCTACGAGCAGTACTTC.

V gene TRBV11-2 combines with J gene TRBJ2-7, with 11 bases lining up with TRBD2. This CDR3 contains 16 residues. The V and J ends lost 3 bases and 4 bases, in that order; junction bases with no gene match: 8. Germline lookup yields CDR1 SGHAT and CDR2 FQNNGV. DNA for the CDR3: TGTGCCAGCAGCTTTTCCACTAGCGGGAGCGGATACGAGCAGTACTTC. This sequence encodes CASSFSTSGSGYEQYF.

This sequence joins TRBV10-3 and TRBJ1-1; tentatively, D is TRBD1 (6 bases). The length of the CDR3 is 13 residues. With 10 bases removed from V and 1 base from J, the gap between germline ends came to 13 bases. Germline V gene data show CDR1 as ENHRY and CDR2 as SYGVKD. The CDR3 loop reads CATRDNQNTEAFF. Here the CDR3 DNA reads TGTGCCACTCGGGACAACCAGAACACTGAAGCTTTCTTT.

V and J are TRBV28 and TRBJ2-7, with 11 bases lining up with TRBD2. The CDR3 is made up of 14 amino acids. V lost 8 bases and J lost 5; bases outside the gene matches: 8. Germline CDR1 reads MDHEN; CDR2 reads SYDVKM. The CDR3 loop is CASRTSGSNHEQYF. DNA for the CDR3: TGTGCCAGCCGAACTAGCGGGAGCAACCACGAGCAGTACTTC.

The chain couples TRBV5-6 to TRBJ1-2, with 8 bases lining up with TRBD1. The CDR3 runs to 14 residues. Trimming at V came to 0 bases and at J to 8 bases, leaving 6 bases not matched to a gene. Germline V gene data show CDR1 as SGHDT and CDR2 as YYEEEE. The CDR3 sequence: CASSLGMPGGGYTF. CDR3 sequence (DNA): TGTGCCAGCAGCTTGGGGATGCCAGGGGGCGGCTACACCTTC.

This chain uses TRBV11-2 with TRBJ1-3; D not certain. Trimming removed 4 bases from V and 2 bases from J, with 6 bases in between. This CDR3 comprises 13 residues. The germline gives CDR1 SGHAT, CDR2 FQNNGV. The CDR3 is CASSSGAGNTIYF. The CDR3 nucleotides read TGTGCCAGCAGCTCTGGGGCTGGAAACACCATATATTTT.

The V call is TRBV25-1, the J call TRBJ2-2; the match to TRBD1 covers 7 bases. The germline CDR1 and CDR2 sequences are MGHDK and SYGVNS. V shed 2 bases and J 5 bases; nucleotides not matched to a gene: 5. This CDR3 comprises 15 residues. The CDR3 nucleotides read TGTGCCAGCAGTGAACAGGGGGTAGGGACCGGGGAGCTGTTTTTT. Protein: CASSEQGVGTGELFF.

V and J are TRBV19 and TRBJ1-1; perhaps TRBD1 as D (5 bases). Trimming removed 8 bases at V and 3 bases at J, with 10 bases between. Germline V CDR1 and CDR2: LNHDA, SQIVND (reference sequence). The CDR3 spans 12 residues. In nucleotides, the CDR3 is TGTGCCAGTCGAAAAGGGGACACTGAAGCTTTCTTT. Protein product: CASRKGDTEAFF.